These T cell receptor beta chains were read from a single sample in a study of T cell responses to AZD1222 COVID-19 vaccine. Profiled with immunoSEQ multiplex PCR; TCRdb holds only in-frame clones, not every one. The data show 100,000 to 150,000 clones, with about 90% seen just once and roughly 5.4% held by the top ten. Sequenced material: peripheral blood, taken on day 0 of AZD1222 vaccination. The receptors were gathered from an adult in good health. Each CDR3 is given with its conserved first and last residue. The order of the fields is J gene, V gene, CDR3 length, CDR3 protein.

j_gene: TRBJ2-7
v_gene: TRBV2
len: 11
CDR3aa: CASRRSYEQYF

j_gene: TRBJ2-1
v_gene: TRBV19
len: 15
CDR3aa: CASSVGQGGYNEQFF

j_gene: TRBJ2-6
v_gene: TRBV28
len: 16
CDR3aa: CASSTRQGSGANVLTF

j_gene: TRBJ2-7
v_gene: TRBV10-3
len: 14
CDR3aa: CAMTETSGASEQYF

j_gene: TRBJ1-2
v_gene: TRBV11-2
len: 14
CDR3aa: CASSLELGLYGYTF

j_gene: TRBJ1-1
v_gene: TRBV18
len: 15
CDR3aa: CASSLTSRQDTEAFF

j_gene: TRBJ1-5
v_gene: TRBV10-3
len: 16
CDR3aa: CAISESIGVSNQPQHF

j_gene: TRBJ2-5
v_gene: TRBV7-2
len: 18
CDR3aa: CASSLSSRGPPKEETQYF

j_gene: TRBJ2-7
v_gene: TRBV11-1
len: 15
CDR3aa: CASSLVFAGDYEQYF

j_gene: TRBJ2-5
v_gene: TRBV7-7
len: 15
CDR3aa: CASSPHLGQGETQYF

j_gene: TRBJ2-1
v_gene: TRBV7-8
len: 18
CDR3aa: CASSLGQVGGRVYNEQFF

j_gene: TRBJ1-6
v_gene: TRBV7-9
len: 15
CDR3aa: CASSLDPNRNSPLHF

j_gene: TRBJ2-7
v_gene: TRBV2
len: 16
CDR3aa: CASSGHPGQGSFEQYF

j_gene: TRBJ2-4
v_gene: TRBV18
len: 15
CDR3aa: CASSPASGAKNIQYF

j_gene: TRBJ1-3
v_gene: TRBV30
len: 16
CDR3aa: CAWSSKGPRSGNTIYF

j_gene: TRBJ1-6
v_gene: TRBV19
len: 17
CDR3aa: CASSIVATANYNSPLHF